These 21 T cell receptor beta chains were all obtained from the same sample, sequenced in a study of blood T cell repertoires in COVID-19. Assay used: immunoSEQ multiplex PCR; TCRdb lists only in-frame clones, some missing. The data contain around 100,000 clones, approximately 83% of them seen just once; the ten biggest clones take up approximately 0.75%. The sample comprised peripheral blood. These receptors were taken from a woman aged 70-85 years with acute or convalescent COVID-19.

The chain uses TRBV5-5 and TRBJ1-6; 8 bases map to TRBD1. In germline, CDR1 is SGHKS, CDR2 YYEKEE (reference sequence). Trimming removed 2 bases from V and 9 bases from J; junction bases left unmatched: 4. The CDR3 loop spans 14 amino acids. CDR3 bases: TGTGCCAGCAGCTTCGGACAGGGAGGTTCACCCCTCCACTTT. Residues: CASSFGQGGSPLHF.

The chain uses TRBV7-2 and TRBJ1-1; maybe TRBD1 (6 bases). This CDR3 spans 13 amino acids. Germline V lookup: CDR1 SGHTA, CDR2 FQGNSA. Trimming took off 4 bases at V and 4 bases at J, with 10 bases between the two ends. The CDR3 loop is CASSSQGFTEAFF. The CDR3 DNA reads TGTGCCAGCAGCTCACAGGGTTTCACTGAAGCTTTCTTT.

The J gene is TRBJ2-3, the V gene TRBV6-5, with 9 bases matching TRBD1. Germline V gene sequence: CDR1 MNHEY, CDR2 SVGAGI. The CDR3 contains 16 residues. The V and J ends lost 4 bases and 2 bases, in that order; junction bases with no gene match: 7. The CDR3 DNA is TGTGCCAGCAGTTTTACAGGGGGCGCCTCCACAGATACGCAGTATTTT. Translation gives CASSFTGGASTDTQYF.

This rearrangement joins TRBV15 to TRBJ2-1; 8 nucleotides line up with TRBD1. CDR3 size: 14 residues. Germline V gene lookup returns CDR1 LNHNV and CDR2 YYDKDF (reference sequence). Trimming removed 3 bases from V and 10 bases from J; junction bases left unmatched: 8. The CDR3 bases are TGTGCCACCAGCAGGCAGGTCGGGACAGGAGAGCAGTTCTTC. It translates to CATSRQVGTGEQFF. The full variable domain, completed using reference TRBV15 and TRBJ2-1, is DAMVIQNPRYQVTQFGKPVTLSCSQTLNHNVMYWYQQKSSQAPKLLFHYYDKDFNNEADTPDNFQSRRPNTSFCFLDIRSPGLGDTAMYLCATSRQVGTGEQFFGPGTRLTVL.

V usage is TRBV4-2 and J usage is TRBJ2-3; 14 bases agree with TRBD2. The germline CDR1 and CDR2 sequences are LGHNA and YNFKEQ. The V segment lost 4 bases and the J segment 8 bases; nucleotides outside the gene matches: 11. The CDR3 has 17 residues. This CDR3 is CASSRESWTSGRSTQYF. CDR3 sequence (DNA): TGTGCCAGCAGCCGAGAAAGTTGGACTAGCGGGAGGAGTACGCAGTATTTT.

The V call is TRBV5-1, the J call TRBJ1-2; D is perhaps TRBD1 (6 bases). Germline V gene lookup returns CDR1 SGHRS and CDR2 YFSETQ. The V end was cut by 4 bases, the J end by 5 bases, with 18 bases between. The CDR3 loop spans 15 amino acids. The CDR3 DNA reads TGCGCCAGCAGCCCCGGGGGGGGCGAGGGTTATGGCTACACCTTC. Its translation is CASSPGGGEGYGYTF.

The chain couples TRBV7-2 to TRBJ1-1; no definite D call. From germline, CDR1 is SGHTA and CDR2 FQGNSA. CDR3 length: 14 amino acids. Trimming took off 2 bases at V and 5 bases at J, with 12 bases between the two ends. CDR3 loop: CASSLRAGGTEAFF. CDR3 DNA: TGTGCCAGCAGCTTACGGGCCGGAGGGACTGAAGCTTTCTTT.

The genes are TRBV30 and TRBJ1-1; 8 positions agree with TRBD1. V trimming: 0 bases; J trimming: 0 bases; junction bases outside the gene matches: 18. The V gene's germline CDR1 is GTSNPN and CDR2 SVGIG (reference sequence). The CDR3 is made up of 20 amino acids. The CDR3 region is CAWSVRGRGLGRAMNTEAFF. CDR3 bases: TGTGCCTGGAGTGTACGGGGCAGGGGGCTGGGAAGGGCCATGAACACTGAAGCTTTCTTT.

J is TRBJ2-3 and V is TRBV28; possible D gene TRBD1, 5 bases. CDR3 length: 11 amino acids. The germline V gene encodes CDR1 MDHEN and CDR2 SYDVKM. V lost 6 bases to trimming and J lost 6 bases, with 7 bases between them. The CDR3 sequence is CASSHRDTQYF. The CDR3 bases are TGTGCCAGCAGCCACAGGGATACGCAGTATTTT.

V and J are TRBV5-1 and TRBJ2-5; 8 bases match TRBD2. Looked up from germline, CDR1 is SGHRS and CDR2 is YFSETQ. CDR3 length equals 13 residues. V was pared by 2 bases and J by 5 bases, with 2 bases of the junction left unmatched. CDR3 nucleotides: TGCGCCAGCAGCTTCGGACTAGCTGAGACCCAGTACTTC. It codes for CASSFGLAETQYF.

The chain combines TRBV6-5 with TRBJ1-6; tentative D call: TRBD1 (6 bases). CDR1 MNHEY and CDR2 SVGAGI come from the germline V gene. The CDR3 contains 15 residues. V was pared by 0 bases and J by 14 bases, with 17 bases between. The CDR3 bases are TGTGCCAGCAGTTACTCGAGCAGGGGCAGAGAGGCCCTCCACTTT. Its protein product is CASSYSSRGREALHF.

The V gene is TRBV5-1, the J gene TRBJ2-7, with a tentative D call TRBD1 (6 bases). The germline V and J ends were trimmed by 3 bases and 3 bases, with 7 bases remaining between them. Germline V gene sequence: CDR1 SGHRS, CDR2 YFSETQ. This CDR3 comprises 12 residues. Here the CDR3 DNA reads TGCGCCAGCAGCTCGGACAGCTACGAGCAGTACTTC. It encodes CASSSDSYEQYF.

The chain links TRBV27 to TRBJ2-5, with 9 bases aligning to TRBD2. Losses at the gene ends were 5 bases for V and 4 bases for J; bases not matched to a gene: 5. Germline V gene lookup returns CDR1 MNHEY and CDR2 SMNVEV (reference sequence). The CDR3 loop spans 14 amino acids. The CDR3 coding sequence is TGTGCCAGCAGTCCCGGGACTAGCCGAGAGACCCAGTACTTC. It is translated as CASSPGTSRETQYF.

This chain uses TRBV12-3 or TRBV12-4 with TRBJ2-7, with D possibly matching TRBD2 (6 bases). This CDR3 contains 13 residues. V dropped 6 bases and J dropped 2 bases, with 11 bases sitting between them. CDR3 nucleotide sequence: TGTGCCAGCAGGCAGACGGGAGCCTACGAGCAGTACTTC. Amino acid sequence: CASRQTGAYEQYF.

This chain connects TRBV9 to TRBJ1-3; D might be TRBD1 (5 bases). The CDR3 runs to 17 residues. V was pared by 0 bases and J by 4 bases, with 17 bases between. From germline, CDR1 is SGDLS and CDR2 YYNGEE. CDR3 coding DNA: TGTGCCAGCAGCGTAGAGGCCCAGGGCCCCTTGGGAAACACCATATATTTT. Translation gives CASSVEAQGPLGNTIYF.

The V gene is TRBV10-2, the J gene TRBJ2-7; a weak D match, TRBD1 (6 bases). The CDR3 runs 12 residues. Germline V gives CDR1 WSHSY, CDR2 SAAADI. Trimming stripped 6 bases from V and 4 bases from J, with 10 bases between. CDR3 sequence: CASSPRGYEQYF. The CDR3 DNA sequence: TGCGCCAGCAGCCCAAGGGGGTACGAGCAGTACTTC.

J is TRBJ2-2 and V is TRBV5-1, with TRBD1 matching over 9 bases. Germline trimming cut 4 bases from V and 6 bases from J; bases unmatched to any gene: 4. The CDR3 totals 14 residues. Germline V CDR1 and CDR2: SGHRS, YFSETQ. The CDR3 DNA reads as TGCGCCAGCAGCAGGGGACAGGGCCCCGGGGAGCTGTTTTTT. Translating it yields CASSRGQGPGELFF.

The rearrangement joins TRBV6-1 to TRBJ1-4; no clear D gene. In germline, CDR1 is MNHNS, CDR2 SASEGT. The ends were cut back, 0 bases at V and 8 bases at J, with 16 bases in the middle. The CDR3 totals 16 residues. This CDR3 reads CASSEAEGLGGEKLFF. CDR3 DNA sequence: TGTGCCAGCAGTGAAGCCGAAGGCTTGGGAGGGGAAAAACTGTTTTTT.

The rearrangement joins TRBV28 to TRBJ2-7; TRBD2 matches 8 bases. Germline assignment: CDR1 MDHEN and CDR2 SYDVKM. This CDR3 region has 16 residues. J lost 3 bases, V lost 8 bases, and 15 bases had no gene match. This chain's CDR3 is CASVMGGSGSNYEQYF. Here the CDR3 DNA reads TGTGCCAGCGTTATGGGGGGGAGCGGGAGTAACTACGAGCAGTACTTC.

The gene calls are TRBV5-8 and TRBJ1-2, with D uncertain. V dropped 0 bases and J dropped 1 base, with 10 bases sitting between them. CDR1 is SGHTS and CDR2 is YDEGEE in the germline V gene. There are 15 residues in the CDR3. As DNA, the CDR3 is TGTGCCAGCAGCTTGGCCCGGGGTTTTAACTATGGCTACACCTTC. This sequence encodes CASSLARGFNYGYTF.

The V and J genes are TRBV19 and TRBJ2-1, with no clear D. With 2 bases removed from V and 14 bases from J, the gap between germline ends came to 22 bases. The CDR3 is 15 residues long. Germline CDR1 LNHDA, CDR2 SQIVND (reference sequence). The CDR3 DNA reads TGTGCCAGTAGTATAAGCCCCTATGACACCCCGTCAGAGTTCTTC. As protein: CASSISPYDTPSEFF.